Sequencing of this T cell receptor beta chain was carried out in a study of blood T cell repertoires in COVID-19. The germline gives CDR1 KGHSH, CDR2 LQKENI. The CDR3 runs to 16 residues. V was cut by 0 bases and J by 0 bases, with 11 bases left in between. Generated by immunoSEQ multiplex PCR, the TCRdb table keeps only in-frame clones and is missing some. The sample carries approximately 190,000 clones, around 80% recorded once. Sequencing input: peripheral blood. The genes are TRBV18 and TRBJ1-1; TRBD1 might be the D (6 bases). The sequence was obtained from a man aged 25 to 40 with active or convalescent COVID-19. As DNA, the CDR3 is TGTGCCAGCTCACCACCCTCGGGGGGCCTGAACACTGAAGCTTTCTTT. Its translation is CASSPPSGGLNTEAFF.